This is a list of T cell receptor beta chains from one sample in a study of spatial heterogeneity in lung cancer. TCRdb redid the calling of the 5' RACE reads with MiXCR, one entry per CDR3 protein. The top ten hold 23% of the sample, which has 5,600 or so distinct CDR3 sequences, more than 4% seen once. Material: lung tumor tissue, obtained at surgery. These receptors all come from a male donor with early-stage non-small cell lung cancer. Both conserved end residues are trimmed from each CDR3. D genes are given only for firm matches.

>TRBV4-1|TRBJ1-6|.
ASSQDYGLTRTPLH
>TRBV9|TRBJ1-2|.
ASSPDSLHGYT
>TRBV5-7|TRBJ2-7|.
ASTPWGSHEQY
>TRBV9|TRBJ1-6|TRBD1
ASRDRADNSPLH
>TRBV7-4|TRBJ1-1|.
ASRPDGGLNTEAF
>TRBV7-2|TRBJ2-7|.
ASSLAGSYEQY
>TRBV7-2|TRBJ2-7|.
ASSLAGSYYEQY
>TRBV12-3/TRBV12-4|TRBJ2-1|TRBD2
ASSFQREGLSEQF
>TRBV4-3|TRBJ1-1|TRBD1
ASSQDISTGDHTEAF
>TRBV20-1|TRBJ2-1|TRBD2
SVGGGASNEQF